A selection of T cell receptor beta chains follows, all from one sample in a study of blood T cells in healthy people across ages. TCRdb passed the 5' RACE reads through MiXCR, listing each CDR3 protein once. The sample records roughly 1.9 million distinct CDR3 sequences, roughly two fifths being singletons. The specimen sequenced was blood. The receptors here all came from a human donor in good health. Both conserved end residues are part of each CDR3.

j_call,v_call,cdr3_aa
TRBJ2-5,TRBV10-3,CAISEGPGPQETQYF
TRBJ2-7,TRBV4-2,CASSQVGSSSYEQYF
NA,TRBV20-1,CSAIDRDRDYEQYF
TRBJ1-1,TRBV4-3,CASSQVGGATEAFF
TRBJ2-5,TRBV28,CASSFNRVGETQYF
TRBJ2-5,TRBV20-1,CSASGLTQETQYF
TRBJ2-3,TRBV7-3,CASSLEGVGFTDTQYF
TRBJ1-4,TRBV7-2,CASSRRWDEKLFF
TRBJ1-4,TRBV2,CASRASMEKLFF
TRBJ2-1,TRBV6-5,CASSRQGGVSVFEQFF
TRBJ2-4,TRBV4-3,CASSETFSAGPKNIQYF
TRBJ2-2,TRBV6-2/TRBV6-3,CASNTHAGSGPGELFF
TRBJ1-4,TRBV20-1,CSARQAGGEKLFF
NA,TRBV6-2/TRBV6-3,CASSYSPETAGDDPETQYF
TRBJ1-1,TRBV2,CASIGQGSLGNTEAFF